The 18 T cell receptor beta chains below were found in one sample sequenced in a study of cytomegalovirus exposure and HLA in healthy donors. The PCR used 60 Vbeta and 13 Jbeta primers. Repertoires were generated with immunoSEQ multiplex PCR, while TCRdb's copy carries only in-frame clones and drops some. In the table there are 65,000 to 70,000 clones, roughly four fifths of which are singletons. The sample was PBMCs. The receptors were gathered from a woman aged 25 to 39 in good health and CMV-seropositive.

In DNA, the CDR3 is TGTGCCAGCAGGGCGACAGGGGGCGGGACCGGGGAGCTGTTTTTT. This translates into CASRATGGGTGELFF. This chain connects TRBV6-5 to TRBJ2-2; 10 bases map to TRBD1. The trim removed 6 bases at V and 5 bases at J, leaving 6 bases unmatched. The CDR3 totals 15 residues. Germline V gene sequence: CDR1 MNHEY, CDR2 SVGAGI.

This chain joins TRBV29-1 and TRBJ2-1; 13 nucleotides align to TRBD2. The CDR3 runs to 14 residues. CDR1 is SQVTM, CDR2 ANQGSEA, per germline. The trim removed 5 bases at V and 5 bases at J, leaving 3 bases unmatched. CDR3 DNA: TGCAGCGTTAGGACTAGCGGGAGCCACAATGAGCAGTTCTTC. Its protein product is CSVRTSGSHNEQFF.

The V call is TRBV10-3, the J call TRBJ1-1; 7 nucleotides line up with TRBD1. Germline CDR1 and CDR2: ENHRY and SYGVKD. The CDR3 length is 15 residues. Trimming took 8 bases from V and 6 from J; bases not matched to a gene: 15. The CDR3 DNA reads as TGTGCCATCTGGGCCGAGGGACAGACGGGCCCTGAAGCTTTCTTT. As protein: CAIWAEGQTGPEAFF.

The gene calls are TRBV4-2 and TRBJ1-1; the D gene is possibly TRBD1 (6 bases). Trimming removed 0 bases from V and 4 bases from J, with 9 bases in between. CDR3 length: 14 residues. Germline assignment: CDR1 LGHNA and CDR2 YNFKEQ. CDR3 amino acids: CASSQEQGGTEAFF. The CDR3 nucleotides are TGTGCCAGCAGCCAAGAACAAGGGGGCACTGAAGCTTTCTTT.

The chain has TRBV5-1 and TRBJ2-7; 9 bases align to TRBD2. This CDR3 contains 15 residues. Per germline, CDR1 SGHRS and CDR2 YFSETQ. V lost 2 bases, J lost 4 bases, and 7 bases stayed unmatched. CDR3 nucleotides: TGCGCCAGCAGCTTTAATAGCGGGAGTCGATACGAGCAGTACTTC. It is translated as CASSFNSGSRYEQYF.

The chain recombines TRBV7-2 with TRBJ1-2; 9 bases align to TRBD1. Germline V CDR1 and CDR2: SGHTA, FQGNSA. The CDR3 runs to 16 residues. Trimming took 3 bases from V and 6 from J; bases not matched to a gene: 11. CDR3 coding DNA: TGTGCCAGCAGCTTCTCCTTAAGACAGGGGGGCGATGGCTACACCTTC. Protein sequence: CASSFSLRQGGDGYTF.

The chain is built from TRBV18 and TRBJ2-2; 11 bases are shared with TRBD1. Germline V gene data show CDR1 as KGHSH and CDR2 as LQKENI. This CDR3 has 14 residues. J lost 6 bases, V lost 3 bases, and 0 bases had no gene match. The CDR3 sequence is CASSPGQGAGELFF. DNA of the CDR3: TGTGCCAGCTCACCGGGACAGGGGGCCGGGGAGCTGTTTTTT.

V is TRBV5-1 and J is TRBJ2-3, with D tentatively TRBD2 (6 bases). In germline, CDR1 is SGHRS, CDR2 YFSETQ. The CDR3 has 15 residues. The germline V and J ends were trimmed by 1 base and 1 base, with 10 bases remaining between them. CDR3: CASSLSAGGTDTQYF. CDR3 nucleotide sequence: TGCGCCAGCAGCTTGTCAGCGGGTGGCACAGATACGCAGTATTTT.

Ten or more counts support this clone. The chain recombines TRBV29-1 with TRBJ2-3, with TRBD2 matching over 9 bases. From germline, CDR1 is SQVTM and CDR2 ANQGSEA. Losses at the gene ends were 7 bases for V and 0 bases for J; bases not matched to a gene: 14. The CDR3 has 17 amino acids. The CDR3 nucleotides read TGCAGCGCGCAGCTAGCGGGAAACGCCTCTAGCACAGATACGCAGTATTTT. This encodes CSAQLAGNASSTDTQYF.

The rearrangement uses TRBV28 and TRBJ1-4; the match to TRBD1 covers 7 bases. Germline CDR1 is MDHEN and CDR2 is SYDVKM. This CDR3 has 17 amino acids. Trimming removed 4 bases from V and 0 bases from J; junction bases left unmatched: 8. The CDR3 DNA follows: TGTGCCAGCAGTTCAACCTATACAGGGGCAACTAATGAAAAACTGTTTTTT. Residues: CASSSTYTGATNEKLFF.

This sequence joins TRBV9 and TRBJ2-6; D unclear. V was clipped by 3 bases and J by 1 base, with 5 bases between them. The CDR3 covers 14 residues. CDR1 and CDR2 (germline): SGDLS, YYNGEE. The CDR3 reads CASSELSGANVLTF. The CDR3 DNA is TGTGCCAGCAGCGAACTTTCTGGGGCCAACGTCCTGACTTTC.

DNA of the CDR3: TGTGCCAGCAGCGCTCCGATGGAGACCTACGAGCAGTACTTC. It codes for CASSAPMETYEQYF. The rearrangement links TRBV13 to TRBJ2-7; D gene uncertain. CDR1 is PRHDT, CDR2 FYEKMQ, per germline (reference sequence). The CDR3 is made up of 14 amino acids. V dropped 5 bases and J dropped 2 bases, with 13 bases sitting between them.

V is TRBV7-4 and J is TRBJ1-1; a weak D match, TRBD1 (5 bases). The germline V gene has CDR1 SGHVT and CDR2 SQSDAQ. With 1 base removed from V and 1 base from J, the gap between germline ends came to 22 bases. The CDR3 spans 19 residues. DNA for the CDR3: TGTGCCAGCAGCTTAGAGATCTGGGTGGGGCAGGTTGGGAACACTGAAGCTTTCTTT. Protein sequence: CASSLEIWVGQVGNTEAFF.

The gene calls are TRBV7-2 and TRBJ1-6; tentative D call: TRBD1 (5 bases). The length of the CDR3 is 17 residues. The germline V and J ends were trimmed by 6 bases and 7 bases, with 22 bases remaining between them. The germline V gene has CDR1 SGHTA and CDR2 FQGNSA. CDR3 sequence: CASSSKGFRTQNSPLHF. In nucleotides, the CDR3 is TGTGCCAGCAGTTCTAAAGGTTTTCGGACACAAAATTCACCCCTCCACTTT.

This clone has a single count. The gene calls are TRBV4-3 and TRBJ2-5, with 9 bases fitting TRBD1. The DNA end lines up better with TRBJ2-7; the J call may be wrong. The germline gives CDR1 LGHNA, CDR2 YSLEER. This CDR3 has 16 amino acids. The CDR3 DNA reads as TGCGCCAGCAGCCTCGACCTCGGGACAGGGACTTACGAGCAGTACTTC. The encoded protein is CASSLDLGTGTYEQYF.

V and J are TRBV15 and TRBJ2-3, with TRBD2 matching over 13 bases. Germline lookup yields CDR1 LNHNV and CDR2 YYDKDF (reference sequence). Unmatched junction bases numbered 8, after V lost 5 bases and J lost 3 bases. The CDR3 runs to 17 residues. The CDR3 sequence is CATSGSLAGGPTDTQYF. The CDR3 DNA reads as TGTGCCACCAGCGGGTCACTAGCGGGAGGGCCTACAGATACGCAGTATTTT.

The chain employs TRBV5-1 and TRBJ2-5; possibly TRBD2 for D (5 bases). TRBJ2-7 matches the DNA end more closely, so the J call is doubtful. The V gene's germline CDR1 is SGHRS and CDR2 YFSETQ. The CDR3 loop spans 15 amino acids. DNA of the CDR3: TGCGCCAGCAGCTTGGGACGGGGAAATTTGGACGAGCAGTACTTC. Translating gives CASSLGRGNLDEQYF.

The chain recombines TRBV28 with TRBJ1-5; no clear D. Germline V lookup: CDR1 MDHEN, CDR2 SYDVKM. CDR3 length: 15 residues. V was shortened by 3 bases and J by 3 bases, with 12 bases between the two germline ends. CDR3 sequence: CASSFRDGINQPQHF. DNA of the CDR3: TGTGCCAGCAGTTTCCGAGACGGGATCAATCAGCCCCAGCATTTT.